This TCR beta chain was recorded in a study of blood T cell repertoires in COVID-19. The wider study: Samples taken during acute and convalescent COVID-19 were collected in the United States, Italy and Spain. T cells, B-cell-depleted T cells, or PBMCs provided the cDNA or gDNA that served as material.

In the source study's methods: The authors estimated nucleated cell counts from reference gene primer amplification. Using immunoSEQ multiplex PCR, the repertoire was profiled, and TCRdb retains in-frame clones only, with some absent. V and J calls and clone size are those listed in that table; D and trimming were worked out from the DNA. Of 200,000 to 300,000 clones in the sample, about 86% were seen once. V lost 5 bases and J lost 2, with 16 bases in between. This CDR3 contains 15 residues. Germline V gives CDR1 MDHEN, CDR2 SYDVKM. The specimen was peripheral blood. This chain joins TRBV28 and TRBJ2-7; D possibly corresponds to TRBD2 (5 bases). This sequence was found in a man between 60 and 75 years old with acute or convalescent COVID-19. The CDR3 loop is CASSPLRERAYEQYF. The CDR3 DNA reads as TGTGCCAGCAGTCCCCTGAGGGAAAGAGCCTACGAGCAGTACTTC.